This paragraph covers one T cell receptor (beta chain) sequence. Its cognate antigen is unknown. This entry is derived from a study of T cells in Graves' hyperthyroidism and ophthalmopathy. There were TCR beta CDR3 regions amplified from RNA transcripts. Initially, a first-round RT-PCR of the TCR CDR3 employed the HTBI primer set. In TCRdb, the multiplex PCR reads were re-called with MiXCR into one record per CDR3 protein. The sample has over 550,000 distinct CDR3 sequences, roughly 17% seen once. Uncontrolled infection, other autoimmune disease, pregnancy or lactation disqualified patients from enrolment. Each diagnosis drew on symptoms, thyroxine, TRAb, thyroid ultrasound and orbital computed tomography findings. Findings and limits, study-wide: Also found in blood were most expanded thyroid clonotypes above 0.001.

The clonotype comes from a woman aged 18-29 years with Graves' hyperthyroidism. Sequenced sample: blood.

DNA for the CDR3: TGTGCCAGCGGCCCACCGGGACAGGGTATCTACGAGCAGTACTTC. Protein sequence: CASGPPGQGIYEQYF. This chain connects TRBV5-4 to TRBJ2-7, with 9 bases fitting TRBD1. The CDR3 is 15 amino acids. With V trimmed by 7 bases and J by 3 bases, 11 bases remained unmatched. In germline, CDR1 is SGHNT, CDR2 YYREEE (reference sequence).